Presented here are 16 T cell receptor beta chains from one specimen sequenced in a study of Graves' ophthalmopathy and Graves' hyperthyroidism. Investigators amplified TCR beta CDR3 regions from RNA transcripts. First-round RT-PCR relied on HTBI primers, and a second-round multiplex PCR came next. TCRdb called the multiplex PCR reads again in MiXCR, with one record for every CDR3 protein. The table has hundreds of thousands of distinct CDR3 sequences, roughly 41% seen once. The source material was peripheral blood. These TCRs come from an adult man with Graves' ophthalmopathy.

The V gene is TRBV29-1, the J gene TRBJ2-5, with D possibly called TRBD1 or TRBD2 (5 bases each). This CDR3 is 14 amino acids long. The ends were cut back, 3 bases at V and 5 bases at J, with 16 bases in the middle. The V gene's germline CDR1 is SQVTM and CDR2 ANQGSEA. CDR3 nucleotide sequence: TGCAGCGTTGATGAGGGACCGGGCTACGAGACCCAGTACTTC. It translates to CSVDEGPGYETQYF.

In this sample, this clonotype turned up many times. V is TRBV4-2 and J is TRBJ1-2; D unresolved. This CDR3 comprises 16 residues. The germline CDR1 and CDR2 sequences are LGHNA and YNFKEQ. V was trimmed by 2 bases and J by 8 bases, leaving 21 bases between them. As DNA, the CDR3 is TGTGCCAGCAGCCAACGTCCAATCGAATCGCGCTGGGGCTACACCTTC. Residues: CASSQRPIESRWGYTF.

The table lists this clonotype with a count of one. This rearrangement joins TRBV12-3 or TRBV12-4 to TRBJ2-2; TRBD1 matches 9 bases. The CDR3 sequence is 17 residues long. V lost 7 bases to trimming and J lost 5 bases; unmatched junction nucleotides: 14. CDR3 nucleotide sequence: TGTGCCAGCATTGGGGACAGGGCGGGGGTTGCGACCGGGGAGCTGTTTTTT. Amino acids: CASIGDRAGVATGELFF.

This clonotype was found many times. J is TRBJ2-5 and V is TRBV10-2, with D maybe TRBD1 (5 bases). Germline V lookup: CDR1 WSHSY, CDR2 SAAADI. V gave up 4 bases and J gave up 5 bases, with 11 bases separating them. CDR3 length: 13 residues. As DNA, the CDR3 is TGCGCCAGCAGTGTCAGGGTTAGGGAGACCCAGTACTTC. Protein sequence: CASSVRVRETQYF.

This rearrangement joins TRBV4-3 to TRBJ1-6; 7 bases line up with TRBD1. Trimming took 3 bases from V and 10 from J; bases not matched to a gene: 12. The CDR3 spans 16 residues. In germline, CDR1 is LGHNA, CDR2 YSLEER. CDR3 protein: CASSQLTGAKGSPLHF. The CDR3, as DNA: TGCGCCAGCAGCCAGCTAACAGGGGCCAAGGGATCACCCCTCCACTTT.

The rearrangement joins TRBV10-3 to TRBJ1-4; D gene uncertain. Germline lookup yields CDR1 ENHRY and CDR2 SYGVKD. The CDR3 runs to 14 residues. Trimming took 0 bases from V and 8 from J, leaving 10 bases between them. The CDR3 coding sequence is TGTGCCATCAGTGAGTCGGTAGTGGGAGAAAAACTGTTTTTT. Its translation is CAISESVVGEKLFF.

This clonotype was detected only a few times. The V and J genes are TRBV20-1 and TRBJ2-7; D is undetermined. Germline V gene data show CDR1 as DFQATT and CDR2 as SNEGSKA (reference sequence). Deletions cut 3 bases from V and 3 bases from J, with 9 bases between. The length of the CDR3 is 12 residues. The CDR3, as DNA: TGCAGTGCTAGGACGGTGTACTACGAGCAGTACTTC. Its translation is CSARTVYYEQYF.

This rearrangement joins TRBV29-1 to TRBJ2-7, with 10 bases aligning to TRBD2. The CDR3 is 12 amino acids. Germline loops: CDR1 SQVTM, CDR2 ANQGSEA. V lost 5 bases, J lost 5 bases, and 3 bases stayed unmatched. The CDR3 reads CSVRTSGHEQYF. Written as DNA, the CDR3 is TGCAGCGTTCGGACTAGCGGCCACGAGCAGTACTTC.

This chain connects TRBV30 to TRBJ2-7; D is unresolved. This CDR3 spans 11 amino acids. The V end was cut by 3 bases, the J end by 4 bases, with 7 bases between. The germline gives CDR1 GTSNPN, CDR2 SVGIG (reference sequence). The CDR3 sequence: CAWSAPYEQYV. In DNA, the CDR3 is TGTGCCTGGAGCGCCCCGTACGAGCAGTACGTC.

A word on this clonotype: Possible read error: a much larger clone is one base away. The CDR3 DNA is TGCGCCAGCAGCGAGGGACAGAGAAGCTCCTATAATTCACCCCTCCACTTT. The encoded protein is CASSEGQRSSYNSPLHF. The chain couples TRBV5-1 to TRBJ1-6, with 7 bases lining up with TRBD1. Germline CDR1 SGHRS, CDR2 YFSETQ. V was pared by 4 bases and J by 0 bases, with 7 bases of the junction left unmatched. This CDR3 is built from 17 residues.

CDR3 DNA sequence: TGCGCCAGCAGCCTCTACAGAAGCGGGAGTGTCGGTGACGAGCAGTACTTC. Its protein product is CASSLYRSGSVGDEQYF. The gene calls are TRBV5-1 and TRBJ2-7, with TRBD2 matching over 8 bases. Looked up from germline, CDR1 is SGHRS and CDR2 is YFSETQ. This CDR3 has 17 amino acids. With V trimmed by 4 bases and J by 5 bases, 17 bases remained unmatched.

V gene TRBV2 combines with J gene TRBJ2-7; 8 nucleotides match TRBD1. This CDR3 comprises 13 residues. Germline V gene data show CDR1 as SNHLY and CDR2 as FYNNEI. V shed 6 bases and J 4 bases; nucleotides not matched to a gene: 5. CDR3 region: CASRSRGPYEQYF. The CDR3 nucleotides read TGTGCCAGCAGGTCCAGGGGGCCTTACGAGCAGTACTTC.

DNA of the CDR3: TGTGCCACCAGCAGAGATGTCTCCGCCTCACTCGGGGCCTATGGCTACACCTTC. Its translation: CATSRDVSASLGAYGYTF. The chain couples TRBV15 to TRBJ1-2; possibly TRBD1 for D (5 bases). Germline V gives CDR1 LNHNV, CDR2 YYDKDF (reference sequence). CDR3 length: 18 residues. V was clipped by 0 bases and J by 4 bases, with 21 bases between them.

Ten or more counts support this clonotype. V is TRBV19 and J is TRBJ1-6, with TRBD1 matching over 10 bases. Germline V CDR1 and CDR2: LNHDA, SQIVND (reference sequence). Trimming cost V 7 bases and J 7 bases; bases outside gene matches: 10. This CDR3 is 16 amino acids long. CDR3 DNA sequence: TGTGCCAGTATAGCCGGGACAGGGGTGCCAAATTCACCCCTCCACTTT. Translation: CASIAGTGVPNSPLHF.

Concerning this clonotype: A much larger clone lies one base from this, so it may be a read error. The chain links TRBV5-1 to TRBJ2-5, with D maybe TRBD2 (5 bases). The germline V and J ends were trimmed by 0 bases and 5 bases, with 11 bases remaining between them. The CDR3 loop spans 14 amino acids. The V gene's germline CDR1 is SGHRS and CDR2 YFSETQ. The chain's CDR3 is CASSLEEGLETQYF. CDR3 sequence (DNA): TGCGCCAGCAGCTTGGAAGAGGGCCTGGAGACCCAGTACTTC.

Ten or more counts support this clonotype. This chain uses TRBV6-4 with TRBJ2-5, with 7 bases identical to TRBD1. V was pared by 5 bases and J by 2 bases, with 8 bases of the junction left unmatched. This CDR3 spans 15 amino acids. The germline gives CDR1 MRHNA, CDR2 SNTAGT. CDR3 sequence reads: CASSYDRDPQETQYF. For the CDR3, the DNA is TGTGCCAGCAGTTACGACAGGGACCCGCAAGAGACCCAGTACTTC.